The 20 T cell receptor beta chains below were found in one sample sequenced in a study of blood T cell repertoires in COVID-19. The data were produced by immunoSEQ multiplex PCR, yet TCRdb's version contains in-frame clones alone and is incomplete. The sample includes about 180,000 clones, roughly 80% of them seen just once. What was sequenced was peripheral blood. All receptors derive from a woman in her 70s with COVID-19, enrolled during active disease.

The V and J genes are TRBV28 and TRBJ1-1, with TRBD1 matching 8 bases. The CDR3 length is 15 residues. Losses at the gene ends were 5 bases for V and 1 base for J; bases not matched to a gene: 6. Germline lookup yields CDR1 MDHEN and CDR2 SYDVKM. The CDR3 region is CASSTTGTGNTEAFF. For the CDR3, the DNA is TGTGCCAGCAGTACAACCGGGACAGGGAACACTGAAGCTTTCTTT.

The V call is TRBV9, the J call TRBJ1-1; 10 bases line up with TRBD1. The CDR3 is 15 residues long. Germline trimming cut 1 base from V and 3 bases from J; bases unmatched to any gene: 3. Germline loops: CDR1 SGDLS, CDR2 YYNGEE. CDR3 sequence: CASSVLGQGHTEAFF. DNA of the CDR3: TGTGCCAGCAGCGTACTGGGACAGGGGCACACTGAAGCTTTCTTT.

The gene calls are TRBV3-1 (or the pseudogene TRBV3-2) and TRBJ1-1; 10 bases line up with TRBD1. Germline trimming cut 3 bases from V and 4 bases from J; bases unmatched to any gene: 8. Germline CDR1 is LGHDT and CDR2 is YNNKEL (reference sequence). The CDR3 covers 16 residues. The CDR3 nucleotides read TGTGCCAGCAGCCAGACAGGGGGCGGAGACGGCACTGAAGCTTTCTTT. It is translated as CASSQTGGGDGTEAFF.

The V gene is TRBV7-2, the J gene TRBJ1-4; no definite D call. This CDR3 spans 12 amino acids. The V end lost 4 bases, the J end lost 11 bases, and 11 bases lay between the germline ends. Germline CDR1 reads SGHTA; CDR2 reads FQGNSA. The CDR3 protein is CASSSSGGKLFF. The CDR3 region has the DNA TGTGCCAGCAGCTCCTCCGGAGGGAAACTGTTTTTT. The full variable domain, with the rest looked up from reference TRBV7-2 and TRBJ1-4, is GAGVSQSPSNKVTEKGKDVELRCDPISGHTALYWYRQSLGQGLEFLIYFQGNSAPDKSGLPSDRFSAERTGGSVSTLTIQRTQQEDSAVYLCASSSSGGKLFFGSGTQLSVL.

The CDR3 spells CASSYTLAGDTQYF. The CDR3 DNA reads TGCGCCAGCAGCTATACTCTAGCGGGAGATACGCAGTATTTT. The chain is built from TRBV5-1 and TRBJ2-3, with 8 bases aligning to TRBD2. The CDR3 runs to 14 residues. V lost 3 bases and J lost 5; bases outside the gene matches: 5. CDR1 SGHRS and CDR2 YFSETQ come from the germline V gene.

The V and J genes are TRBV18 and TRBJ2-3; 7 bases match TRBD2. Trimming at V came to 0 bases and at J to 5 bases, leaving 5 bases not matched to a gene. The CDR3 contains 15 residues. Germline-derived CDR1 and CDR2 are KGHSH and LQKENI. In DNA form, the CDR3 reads TGTGCCAGCTCACCACCGTCGAGGGAGGGAGATACGCAGTATTTT. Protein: CASSPPSREGDTQYF.

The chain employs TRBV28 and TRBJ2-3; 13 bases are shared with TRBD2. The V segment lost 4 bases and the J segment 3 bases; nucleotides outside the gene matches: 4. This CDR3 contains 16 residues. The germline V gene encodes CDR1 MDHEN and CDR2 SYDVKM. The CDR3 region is CASSSPGLAGTDTQYF. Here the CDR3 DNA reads TGTGCCAGCAGTTCTCCGGGACTAGCGGGAACAGATACGCAGTATTTT.

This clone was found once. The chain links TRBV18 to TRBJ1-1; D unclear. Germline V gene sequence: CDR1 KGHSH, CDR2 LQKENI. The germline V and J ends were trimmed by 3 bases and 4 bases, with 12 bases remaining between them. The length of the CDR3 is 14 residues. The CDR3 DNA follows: TGTGCCAGCTCACCGGCGGATTCGGGCACTGAAGCTTTCTTT. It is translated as CASSPADSGTEAFF.

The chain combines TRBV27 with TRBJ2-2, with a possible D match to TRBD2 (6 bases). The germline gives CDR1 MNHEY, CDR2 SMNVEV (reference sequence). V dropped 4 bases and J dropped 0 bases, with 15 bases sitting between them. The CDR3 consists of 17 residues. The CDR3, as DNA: TGTGCCAGCAGTTCCCCCGGGACTTACGCGAACACCGGGGAGCTGTTTTTT. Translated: CASSSPGTYANTGELFF.

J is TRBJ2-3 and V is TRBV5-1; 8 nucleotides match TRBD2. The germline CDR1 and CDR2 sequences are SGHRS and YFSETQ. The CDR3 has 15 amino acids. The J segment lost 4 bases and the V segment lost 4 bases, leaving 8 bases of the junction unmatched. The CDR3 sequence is CASSPGAGVADTQYF. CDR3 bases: TGCGCCAGCAGCCCAGGAGCGGGAGTCGCAGATACGCAGTATTTT. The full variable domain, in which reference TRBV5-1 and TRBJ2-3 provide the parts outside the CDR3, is KAGVTQTPRYLIKTRGQQVTLSCSPISGHRSVSWYQQTPGQGLQFLFEYFSETQRNKGNFPGRFSGRQFSNSRSEMNVSTLELGDSALYLCASSPGAGVADTQYFGPGTRLTVL.

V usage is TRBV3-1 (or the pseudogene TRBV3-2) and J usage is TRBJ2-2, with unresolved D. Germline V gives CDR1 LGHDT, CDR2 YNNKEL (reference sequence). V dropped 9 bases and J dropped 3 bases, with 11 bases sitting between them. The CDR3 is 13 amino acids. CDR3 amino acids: CASGPLYTGELFF. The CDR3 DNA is TGTGCCAGTGGGCCCCTGTACACCGGGGAGCTGTTTTTT.

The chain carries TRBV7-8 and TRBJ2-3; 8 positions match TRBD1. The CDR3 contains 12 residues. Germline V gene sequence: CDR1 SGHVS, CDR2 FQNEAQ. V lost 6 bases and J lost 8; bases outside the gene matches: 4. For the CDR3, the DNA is TGTGCCAGCAGGGGGGACAGGCGTACGCAGTATTTT. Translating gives CASRGDRRTQYF.

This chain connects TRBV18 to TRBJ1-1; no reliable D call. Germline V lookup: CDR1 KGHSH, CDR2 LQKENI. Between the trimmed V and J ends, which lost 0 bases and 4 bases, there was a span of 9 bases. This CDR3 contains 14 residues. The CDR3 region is CASSPPTKTTEAFF. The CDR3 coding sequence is TGTGCCAGCTCACCACCGACTAAAACCACTGAAGCTTTCTTT.

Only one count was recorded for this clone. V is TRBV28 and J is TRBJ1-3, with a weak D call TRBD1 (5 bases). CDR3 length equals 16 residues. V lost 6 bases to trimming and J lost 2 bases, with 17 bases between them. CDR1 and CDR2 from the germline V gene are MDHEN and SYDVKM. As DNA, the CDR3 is TGTGCCAGCAGCTTCGATTCAGGGTCCACTGGAAACACCATATATTTT. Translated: CASSFDSGSTGNTIYF.

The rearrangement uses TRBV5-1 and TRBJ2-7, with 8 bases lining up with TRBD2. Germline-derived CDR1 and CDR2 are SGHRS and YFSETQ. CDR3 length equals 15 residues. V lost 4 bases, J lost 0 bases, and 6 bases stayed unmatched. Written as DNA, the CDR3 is TGCGCCAGCAGCAGGCTAGCGGGTTCCTCCTACGAGCAGTACTTC. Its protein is CASSRLAGSSYEQYF.

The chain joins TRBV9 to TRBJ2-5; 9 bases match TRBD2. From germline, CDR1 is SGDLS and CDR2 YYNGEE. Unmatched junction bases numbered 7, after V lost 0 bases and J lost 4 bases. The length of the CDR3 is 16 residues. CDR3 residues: CASSVDGAGGGETQYF. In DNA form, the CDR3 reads TGTGCCAGCAGCGTAGATGGGGCGGGAGGGGGAGAGACCCAGTACTTC.

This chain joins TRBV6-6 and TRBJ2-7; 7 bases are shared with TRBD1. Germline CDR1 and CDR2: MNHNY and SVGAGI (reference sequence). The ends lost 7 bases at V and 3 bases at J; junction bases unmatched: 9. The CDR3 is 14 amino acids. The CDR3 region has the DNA TGTGCCAGCATTAGGGACAGTCTCTTCTACGAGCAGTACTTC. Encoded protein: CASIRDSLFYEQYF.

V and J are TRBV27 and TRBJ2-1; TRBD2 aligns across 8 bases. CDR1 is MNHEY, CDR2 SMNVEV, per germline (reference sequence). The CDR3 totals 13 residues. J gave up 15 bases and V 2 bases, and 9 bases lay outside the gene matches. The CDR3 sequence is CASSLPPGLDPFF. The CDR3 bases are TGTGCCAGCAGTTTACCCCCGGGACTAGATCCGTTCTTC.

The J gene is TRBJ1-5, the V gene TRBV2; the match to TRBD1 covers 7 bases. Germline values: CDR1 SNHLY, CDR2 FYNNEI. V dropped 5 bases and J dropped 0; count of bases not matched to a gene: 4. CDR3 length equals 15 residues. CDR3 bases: TGTGCCAGCAGTCCGACAGGGTTTAGCAATCAGCCCCAGCATTTT. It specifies CASSPTGFSNQPQHF.

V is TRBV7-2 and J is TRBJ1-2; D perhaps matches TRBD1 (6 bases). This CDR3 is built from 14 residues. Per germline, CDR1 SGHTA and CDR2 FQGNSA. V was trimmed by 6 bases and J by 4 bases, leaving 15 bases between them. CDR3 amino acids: CASSLSGGLYGYTF. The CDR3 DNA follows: TGTGCCAGCAGTCTTTCTGGGGGCCTCTATGGCTACACCTTC.